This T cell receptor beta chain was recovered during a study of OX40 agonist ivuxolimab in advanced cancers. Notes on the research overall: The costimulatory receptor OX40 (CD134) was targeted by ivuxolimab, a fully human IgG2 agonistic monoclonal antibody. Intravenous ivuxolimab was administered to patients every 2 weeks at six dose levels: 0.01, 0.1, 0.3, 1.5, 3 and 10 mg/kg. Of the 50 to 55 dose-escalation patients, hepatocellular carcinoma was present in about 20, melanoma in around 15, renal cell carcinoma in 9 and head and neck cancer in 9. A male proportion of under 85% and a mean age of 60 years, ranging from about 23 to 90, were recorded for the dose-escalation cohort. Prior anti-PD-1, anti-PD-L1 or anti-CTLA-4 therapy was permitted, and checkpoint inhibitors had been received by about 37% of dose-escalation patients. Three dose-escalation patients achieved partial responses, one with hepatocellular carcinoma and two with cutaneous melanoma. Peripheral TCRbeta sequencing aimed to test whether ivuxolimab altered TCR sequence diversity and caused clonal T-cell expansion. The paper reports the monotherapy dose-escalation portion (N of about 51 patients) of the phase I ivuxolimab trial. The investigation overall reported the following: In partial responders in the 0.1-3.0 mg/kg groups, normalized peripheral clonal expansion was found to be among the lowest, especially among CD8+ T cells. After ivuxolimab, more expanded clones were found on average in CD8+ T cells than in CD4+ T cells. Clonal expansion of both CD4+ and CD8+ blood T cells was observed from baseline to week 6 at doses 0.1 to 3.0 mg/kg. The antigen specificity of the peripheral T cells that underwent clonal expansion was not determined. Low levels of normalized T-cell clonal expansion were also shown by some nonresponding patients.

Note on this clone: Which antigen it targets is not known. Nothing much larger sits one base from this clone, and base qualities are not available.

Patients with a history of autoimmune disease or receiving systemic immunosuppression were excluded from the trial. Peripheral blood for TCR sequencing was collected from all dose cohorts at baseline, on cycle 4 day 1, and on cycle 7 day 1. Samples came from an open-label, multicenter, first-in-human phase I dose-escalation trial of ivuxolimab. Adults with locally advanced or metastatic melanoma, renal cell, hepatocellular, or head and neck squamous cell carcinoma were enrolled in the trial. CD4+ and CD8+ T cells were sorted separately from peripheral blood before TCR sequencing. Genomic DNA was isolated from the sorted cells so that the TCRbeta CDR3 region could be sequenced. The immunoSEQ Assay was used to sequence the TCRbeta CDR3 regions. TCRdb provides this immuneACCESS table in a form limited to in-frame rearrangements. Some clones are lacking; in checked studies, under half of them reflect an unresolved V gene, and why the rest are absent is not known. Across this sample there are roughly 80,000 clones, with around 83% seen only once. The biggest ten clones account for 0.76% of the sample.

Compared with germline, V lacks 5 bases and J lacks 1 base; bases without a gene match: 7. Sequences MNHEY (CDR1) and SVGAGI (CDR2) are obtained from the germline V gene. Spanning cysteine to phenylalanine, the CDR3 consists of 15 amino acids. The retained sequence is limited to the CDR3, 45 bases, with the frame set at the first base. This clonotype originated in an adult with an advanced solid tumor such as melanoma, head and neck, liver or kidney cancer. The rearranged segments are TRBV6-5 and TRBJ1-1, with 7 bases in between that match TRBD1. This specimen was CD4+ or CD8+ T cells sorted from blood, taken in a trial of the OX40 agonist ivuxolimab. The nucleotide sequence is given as TGTGCCAGCAGTGCGCCGGGACAGCAGAACACTGAAGCTTTCTTT. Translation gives CASSAPGQQNTEAFF.